The table lists the clone carrying this T cell receptor beta chain with a few counts. Antigen: not known. The assay was immunoSEQ multiplex PCR, and TCRdb's table has in-frame clones only and misses some. The data hold thousands of clones, with roughly 48% observed a single time. V was shortened by 6 bases and J by 7 bases, with 13 bases between the two germline ends. This CDR3 spans 14 amino acids. The germline gives CDR1 MDHEN, CDR2 SYDVKM. The record originates from a study of T cells in localized non-small cell lung cancer. Study-level findings and limits: Peak T cell clonality was found in uninvolved adjacent lung, exceeding tumor. Heterogeneity remains possible, as sequencing covered one tumor region only.

This sequence was found in a woman aged 40-75 years with stage II squamous cell lung carcinoma. This chain uses TRBV28 with TRBJ1-6; weak D call: TRBD1 (5 bases). The sample consisted of lung tumor tissue, taken before any cancer treatment. Here the CDR3 reads CASSTTQANSPLHF. The CDR3 nucleotides are TGTGCCAGCAGCACTACACAGGCGAATTCACCCCTCCACTTT.